The T cell receptor (beta chain) under discussion was sequenced for a study of shared clonotypes between healthy human individuals. J was trimmed by 8 bases and V by 4 bases; bases with no gene match: 12. The germline V gene encodes CDR1 MGHRA and CDR2 YSYEKL. The CDR3 consists of 16 residues. Assay: immunoSEQ multiplex PCR; the TCRdb copy retains only in-frame clones and omits some. The sample contains 2 million to 2.5 million clones, approximately 96% of which appear only once. Sequencing input: naive CD4+ T cells sorted from blood. The subset was: CD45RA+ positively selected. The chain joins TRBV4-1 to TRBJ1-4, with 8 bases lining up with TRBD1. This receptor was obtained from a man between 18 and 29 years old in good health. For the CDR3, the DNA is TGCGCCAGCAGCCTACAGGGAGGACAGGGAAACGAAAAACTGTTTTTT. Its protein is CASSLQGGQGNEKLFF.